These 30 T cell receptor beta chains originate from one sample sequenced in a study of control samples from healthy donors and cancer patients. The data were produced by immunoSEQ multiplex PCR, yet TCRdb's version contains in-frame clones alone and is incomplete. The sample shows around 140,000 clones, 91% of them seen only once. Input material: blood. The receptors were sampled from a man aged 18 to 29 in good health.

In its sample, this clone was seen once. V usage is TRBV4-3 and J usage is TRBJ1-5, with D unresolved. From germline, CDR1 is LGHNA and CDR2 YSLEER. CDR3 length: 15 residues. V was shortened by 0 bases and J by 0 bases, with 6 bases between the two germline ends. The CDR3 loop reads CASSQDRVSNQPQHF. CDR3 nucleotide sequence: TGCGCCAGCAGCCAAGATAGGGTTAGCAATCAGCCCCAGCATTTT.

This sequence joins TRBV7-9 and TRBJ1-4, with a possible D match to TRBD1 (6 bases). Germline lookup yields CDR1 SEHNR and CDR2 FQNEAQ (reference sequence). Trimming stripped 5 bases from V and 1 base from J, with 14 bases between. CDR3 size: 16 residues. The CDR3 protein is CASSTGPQGTNEKLFF. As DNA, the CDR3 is TGTGCCAGCAGCACGGGGCCACAGGGAACTAATGAAAAACTGTTTTTT.

CDR3 residues: CASSQWEEETQYF. CDR3 in DNA: TGTGCCAGCAGCCAATGGGAGGAAGAGACCCAGTACTTC. The rearrangement uses TRBV3-1 (or the pseudogene TRBV3-2) and TRBJ2-5, with D perhaps matching TRBD2 (6 bases). The V end lost 2 bases, the J end lost 3 bases, and 7 bases lay between the germline ends. The CDR3 spans 13 residues. The germline CDR1 and CDR2 sequences are LGHDT and YNNKEL (reference sequence).

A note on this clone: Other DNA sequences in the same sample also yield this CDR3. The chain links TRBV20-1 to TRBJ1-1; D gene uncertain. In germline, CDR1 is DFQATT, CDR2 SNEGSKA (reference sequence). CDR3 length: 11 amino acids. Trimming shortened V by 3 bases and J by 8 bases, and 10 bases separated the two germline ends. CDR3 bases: TGCAGTGCTAGGGTAGTATCGGAAGCTTTCTTT. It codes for CSARVVSEAFF.

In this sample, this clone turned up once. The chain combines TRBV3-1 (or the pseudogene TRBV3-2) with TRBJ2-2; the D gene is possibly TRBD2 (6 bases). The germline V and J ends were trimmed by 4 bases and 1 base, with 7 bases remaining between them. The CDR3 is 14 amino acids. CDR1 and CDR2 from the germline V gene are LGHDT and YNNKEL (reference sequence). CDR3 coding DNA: TGTGCCAGCAGCCGGGACTTGAACACCGGGGAGCTGTTTTTT. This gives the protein CASSRDLNTGELFF.

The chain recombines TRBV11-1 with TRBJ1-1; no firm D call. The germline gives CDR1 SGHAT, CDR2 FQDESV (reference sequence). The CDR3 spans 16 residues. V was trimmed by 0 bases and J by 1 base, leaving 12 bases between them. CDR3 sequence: CASSLASTHQNTEAFF. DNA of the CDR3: TGTGCCAGCAGCTTAGCATCTACACACCAGAACACTGAAGCTTTCTTT.

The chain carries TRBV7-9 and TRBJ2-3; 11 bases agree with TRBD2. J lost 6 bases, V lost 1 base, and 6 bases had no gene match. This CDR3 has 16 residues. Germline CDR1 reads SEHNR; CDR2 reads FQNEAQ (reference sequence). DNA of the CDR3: TGTGCCAGCAGCTTAGGCCTAGCGGGGGGCGGGGATACGCAGTATTTT. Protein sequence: CASSLGLAGGGDTQYF.

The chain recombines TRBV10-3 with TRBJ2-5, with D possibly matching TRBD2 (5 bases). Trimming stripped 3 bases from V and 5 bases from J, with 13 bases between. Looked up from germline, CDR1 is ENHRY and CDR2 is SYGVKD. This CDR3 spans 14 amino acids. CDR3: CAISDLTGFETQYF. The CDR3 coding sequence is TGTGCCATCAGTGATTTGACGGGGTTCGAGACCCAGTACTTC.

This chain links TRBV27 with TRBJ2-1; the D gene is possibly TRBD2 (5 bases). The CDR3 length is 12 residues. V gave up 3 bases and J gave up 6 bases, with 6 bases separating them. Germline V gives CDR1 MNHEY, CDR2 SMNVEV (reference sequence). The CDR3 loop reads CASSFEGNEQFF. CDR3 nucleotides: TGTGCCAGCAGTTTTGAGGGCAATGAGCAGTTCTTC.

The CDR3 spells CASSDGTGGPREAFF. The CDR3 nucleotides are TGTGCCAGCAGCGACGGGACAGGGGGACCCCGTGAAGCTTTCTTT. This chain links TRBV7-9 with TRBJ1-1, with 11 bases aligning to TRBD1. CDR3 size: 15 residues. Germline values: CDR1 SEHNR, CDR2 FQNEAQ (reference sequence). V was clipped by 5 bases and J by 7 bases; unmatched bases: 9. Variable domain in full (rest from reference TRBV7-9 and TRBJ1-1): DTGVSQNPRHKITKRGQNVTFRCDPISEHNRLYWYRQTLGQGPEFLTYFQNEAQLEKSRLLSDRFSAERPKGSFSTLEIQRTEQGDSAMYLCASSDGTGGPREAFFGQGTRLTVV.

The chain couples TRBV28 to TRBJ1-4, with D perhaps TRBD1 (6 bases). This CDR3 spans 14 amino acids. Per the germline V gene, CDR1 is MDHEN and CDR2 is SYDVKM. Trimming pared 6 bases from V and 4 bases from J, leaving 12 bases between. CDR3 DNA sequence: TGTGCCAGCAGCCCCGGACAGATTAATGAAAAACTGTTTTTT. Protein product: CASSPGQINEKLFF. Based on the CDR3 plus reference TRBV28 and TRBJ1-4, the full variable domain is DVKVTQSSRYLVKRTGEKVFLECVQDMDHENMFWYRQDPGLGLRLIYFSYDVKMKEKGDIPEGYSVSREKKERFSLILESASTNQTSMYLCASSPGQINEKLFFGSGTQLSVL.

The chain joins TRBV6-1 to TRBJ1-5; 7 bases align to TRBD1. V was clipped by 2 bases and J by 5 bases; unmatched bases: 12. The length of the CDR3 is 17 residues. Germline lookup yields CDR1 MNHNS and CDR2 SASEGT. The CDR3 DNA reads TGTGCCAGCAGTGAAAGTGATGGTAGGGGGCGGGATCAGCCCCAGCATTTT. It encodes CASSESDGRGRDQPQHF.

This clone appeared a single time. Here the CDR3 reads CASSFSGLGYEQYF. The CDR3 nucleotides read TGTGCCAGCAGCTTCTCCGGACTAGGGTACGAGCAGTACTTC. This chain joins TRBV9 and TRBJ2-7; 7 nucleotides align to TRBD2. CDR1 SGDLS and CDR2 YYNGEE come from the germline V gene. The V and J ends lost 4 bases and 4 bases, in that order; junction bases with no gene match: 8. The CDR3 totals 14 residues.

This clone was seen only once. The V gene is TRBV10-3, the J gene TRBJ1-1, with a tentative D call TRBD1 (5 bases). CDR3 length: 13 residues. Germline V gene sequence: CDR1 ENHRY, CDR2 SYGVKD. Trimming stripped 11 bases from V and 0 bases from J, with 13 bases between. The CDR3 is CAAMGQVNTEAFF. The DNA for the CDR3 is TGTGCCGCAATGGGGCAGGTGAACACTGAAGCTTTCTTT.

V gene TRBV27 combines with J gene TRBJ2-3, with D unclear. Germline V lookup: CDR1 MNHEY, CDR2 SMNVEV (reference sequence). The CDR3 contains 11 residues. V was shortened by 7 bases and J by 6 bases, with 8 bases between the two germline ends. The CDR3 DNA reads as TGTGCCAGCAAGTACTCCGATACGCAGTATTTT. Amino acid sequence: CASKYSDTQYF.

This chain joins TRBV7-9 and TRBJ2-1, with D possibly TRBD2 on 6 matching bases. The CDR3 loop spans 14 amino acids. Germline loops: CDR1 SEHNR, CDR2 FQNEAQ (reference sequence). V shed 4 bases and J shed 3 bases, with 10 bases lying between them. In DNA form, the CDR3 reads TGTGCCAGCAGCTCCCTTAGCGGCTACAATGAGCAGTTCTTC. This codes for CASSSLSGYNEQFF.

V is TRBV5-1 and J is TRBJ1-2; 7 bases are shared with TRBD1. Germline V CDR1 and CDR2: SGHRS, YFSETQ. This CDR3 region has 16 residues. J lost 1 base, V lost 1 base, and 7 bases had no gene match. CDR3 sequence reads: CASSLLGTAFNYGYTF. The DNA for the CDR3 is TGCGCCAGCAGCTTGTTGGGGACAGCGTTTAACTATGGCTACACCTTC.

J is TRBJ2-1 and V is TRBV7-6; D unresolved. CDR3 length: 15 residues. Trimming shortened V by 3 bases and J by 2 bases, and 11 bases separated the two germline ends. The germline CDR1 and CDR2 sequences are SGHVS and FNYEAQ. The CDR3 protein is CASSFSDLPYNEQFF. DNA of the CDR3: TGTGCCAGCAGCTTTTCGGATCTGCCCTACAATGAGCAGTTCTTC.

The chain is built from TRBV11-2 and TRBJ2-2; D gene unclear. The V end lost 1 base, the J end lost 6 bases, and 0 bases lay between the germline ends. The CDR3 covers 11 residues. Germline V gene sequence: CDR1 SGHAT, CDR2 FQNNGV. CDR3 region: CASSLAGELFF. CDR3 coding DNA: TGTGCCAGCAGCTTAGCCGGGGAGCTGTTTTTT.

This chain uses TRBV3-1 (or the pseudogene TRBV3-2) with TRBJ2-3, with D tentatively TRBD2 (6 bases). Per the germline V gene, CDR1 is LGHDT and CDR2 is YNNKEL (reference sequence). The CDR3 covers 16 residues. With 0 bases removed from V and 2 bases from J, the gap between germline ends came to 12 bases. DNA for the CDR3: TGTGCCAGCAGCCAAGAGTCGGAGGGGTACACAGATACGCAGTATTTT. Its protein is CASSQESEGYTDTQYF.

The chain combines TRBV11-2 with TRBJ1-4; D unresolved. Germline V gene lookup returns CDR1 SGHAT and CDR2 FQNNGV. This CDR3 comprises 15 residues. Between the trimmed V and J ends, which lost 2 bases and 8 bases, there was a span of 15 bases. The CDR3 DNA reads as TGTGCCAGCAGCTTAACCGGTGGAACGGAAGAAAAACTGTTTTTT. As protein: CASSLTGGTEEKLFF.

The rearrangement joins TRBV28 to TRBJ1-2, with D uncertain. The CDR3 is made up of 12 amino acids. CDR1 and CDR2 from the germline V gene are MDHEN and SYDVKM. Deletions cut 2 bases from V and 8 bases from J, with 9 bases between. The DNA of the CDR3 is TGTGCCAGCAGTTTACGAGCCGGGGGCTACACCTTC. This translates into CASSLRAGGYTF.

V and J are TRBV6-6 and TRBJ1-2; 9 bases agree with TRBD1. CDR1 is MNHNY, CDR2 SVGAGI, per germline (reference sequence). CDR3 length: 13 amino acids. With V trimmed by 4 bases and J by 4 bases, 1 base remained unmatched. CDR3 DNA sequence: TGTGCCAGCAGTTCGGGACAGGGCTATGGCTACACCTTC. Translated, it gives CASSSGQGYGYTF.

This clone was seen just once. CDR3 loop: CASSSLKETQYF. CDR3 DNA: TGCGCCAGCAGCTCGTTGAAAGAGACCCAGTACTTC. The J gene is TRBJ2-5, the V gene TRBV5-1, with D unresolved. The CDR3 is 12 residues long. Trimming removed 3 bases at V and 3 bases at J, with 6 bases between. CDR1 and CDR2 (germline): SGHRS, YFSETQ.

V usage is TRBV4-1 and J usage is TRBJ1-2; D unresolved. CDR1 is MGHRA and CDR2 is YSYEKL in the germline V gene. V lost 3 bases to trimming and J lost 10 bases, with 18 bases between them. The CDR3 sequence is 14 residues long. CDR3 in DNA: TGCGCCAGCAGCCACCCCCACGGGCAGCTACTCTACACCTTC. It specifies CASSHPHGQLLYTF.

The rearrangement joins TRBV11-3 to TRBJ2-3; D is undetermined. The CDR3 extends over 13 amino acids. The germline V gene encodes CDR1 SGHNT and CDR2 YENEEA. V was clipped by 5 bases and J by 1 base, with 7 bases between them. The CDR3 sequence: CASSEPGTDTQYF. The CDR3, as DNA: TGTGCCAGCAGCGAGCCCGGCACAGATACGCAGTATTTT.

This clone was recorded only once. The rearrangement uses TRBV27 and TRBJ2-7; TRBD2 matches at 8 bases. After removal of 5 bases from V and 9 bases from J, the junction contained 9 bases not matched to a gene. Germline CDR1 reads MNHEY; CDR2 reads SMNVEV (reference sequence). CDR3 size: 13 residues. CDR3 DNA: TGTGCCAGCAGTGCAACCTCGGGAGGGGGGCAGTACTTC. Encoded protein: CASSATSGGGQYF.

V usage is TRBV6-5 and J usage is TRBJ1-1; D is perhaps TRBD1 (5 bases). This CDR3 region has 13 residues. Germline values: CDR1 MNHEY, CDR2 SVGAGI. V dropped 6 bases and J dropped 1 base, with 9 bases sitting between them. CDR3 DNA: TGTGCCAGCAGCCATACAGGGAACACTGAAGCTTTCTTT. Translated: CASSHTGNTEAFF.

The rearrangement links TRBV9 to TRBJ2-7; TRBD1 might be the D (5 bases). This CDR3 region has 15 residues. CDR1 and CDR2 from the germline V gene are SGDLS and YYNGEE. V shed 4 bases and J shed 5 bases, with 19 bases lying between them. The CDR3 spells CASSPLGQGGDEQYF. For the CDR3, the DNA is TGTGCCAGCAGCCCCTTGGGGCAGGGTGGCGACGAGCAGTACTTC.

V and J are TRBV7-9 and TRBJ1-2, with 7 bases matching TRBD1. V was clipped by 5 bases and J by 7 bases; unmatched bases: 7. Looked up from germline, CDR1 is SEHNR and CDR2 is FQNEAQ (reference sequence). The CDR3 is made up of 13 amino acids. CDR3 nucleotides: TGTGCCAGCAGCCTAAGGGACAGAGGTGGCTACACCTTC. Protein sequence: CASSLRDRGGYTF.